This note documents a single T cell receptor beta chain sequence. The antigen is not known. Using immunoSEQ multiplex PCR, the repertoire was profiled, and TCRdb retains in-frame clones only, with some absent. Of about 100,000 clones listed, around 90% are singletons. The sample is drawn from a study of T cell responses to AZD1222 COVID-19 vaccine. Study-level points and caveats: The number of AZD1222 recipients seropositive at baseline was only 6 or 7. Clonal diversity was possibly underestimated; the donors were predominantly white British and more often female.

The CDR3 has 15 residues. Germline CDR1 is SGHNT and CDR2 is YYREEE (reference sequence). Trimming took off 9 bases at V and 2 bases at J, with 21 bases between the two ends. This chain joins TRBV5-4 and TRBJ2-7; a weak D match, TRBD2 (6 bases). The specimen comprised peripheral blood, sampled on day 0 of AZD1222 vaccination. The clonotype comes from an adult in good health. CDR3 sequence: CATRESVLLAYEQYF. The CDR3, as DNA: TGTGCCACCCGGGAGTCCGTTTTGTTGGCCTACGAGCAGTACTTC.